This T cell receptor (beta chain) comes out of a study of cytomegalovirus exposure and HLA in healthy donors. Notes on the study in general: Usually a TCR sequence was rare, but some public TCRs were found in many donors. The likely explanation for a cluster of highly shared sequence variants was sequencing artifact. Cytomegalovirus association was assigned to 150 to 200 TCR beta chains.

Germline V gives CDR1 LNHDA, CDR2 SQIVND (reference sequence). Trimming left V 5 bases short and J 4 bases short, with 21 bases between. The CDR3 is 16 amino acids. PCR amplification relied on 60 Vbeta primers (plus 13 Jbeta primers). Sequencing used immunoSEQ multiplex PCR; TCRdb keeps in-frame clones, though not all of them. The sample yields 130,000 or so clones, around 65% seen once. About this clone: No antigen is known for it.

The sequence derives from a man younger than 30 in good health and CMV-seronegative. The sample was PBMCs. The chain joins TRBV19 to TRBJ2-7, with D possibly matching TRBD2 (8 bases). The CDR3 here is CASSRQGLGAAYEQYF. For the CDR3, the DNA is TGTGCCAGTAGTCGACAGGGACTAGGGGCGGCGTACGAGCAGTACTTC.